This TCR beta chain was found in a study of blood T cell repertoires in COVID-19. Profiled with immunoSEQ multiplex PCR; TCRdb holds only in-frame clones, not every one. This table holds around 150,000 clones, over 60% found once. This CDR3 is 15 amino acids long. V shed 3 bases and J 6 bases; nucleotides not matched to a gene: 6. Per germline, CDR1 KGHSH and CDR2 LQKENI. The rearrangement links TRBV18 to TRBJ1-1; TRBD1 matches at 11 bases. The source of this sequence is a woman aged 80 or over with acute or convalescent COVID-19. The sample comprised peripheral blood. This CDR3 reads CASSPGTGGSPEAFF. DNA of the CDR3: TGTGCCAGCTCACCTGGGACAGGGGGGTCGCCTGAAGCTTTCTTT.